The 13 T cell receptor beta chains below were found in one sample sequenced in a study of cytomegalovirus exposure and HLA in healthy donors. The PCR had 60 Vbeta and 13 Jbeta primers. Assay used: immunoSEQ multiplex PCR; TCRdb lists only in-frame clones, some missing. This table has some 90,000 clones, roughly 73% appearing once. Sequenced input: PBMCs. Source of these receptors: a male donor in good health and CMV-seropositive.

This sequence joins TRBV14 and TRBJ2-2; D unresolved. CDR1 and CDR2 (germline): SGHDN, FVKESK. Trimming left V 0 bases short and J 6 bases short, with 5 bases between. The CDR3 is 13 amino acids. The CDR3 loop reads CASSQDLSGELFF. The CDR3 bases are TGTGCCAGCAGCCAAGATCTTTCCGGGGAGCTGTTTTTT.

The chain is built from TRBV5-1 and TRBJ2-5, with unresolved D. The CDR3 runs to 13 residues. Germline assignment: CDR1 SGHRS and CDR2 YFSETQ. V lost 4 bases, J lost 4 bases, and 11 bases lay in between. The CDR3: CASSLGSGETQYF. CDR3 in DNA: TGCGCCAGCAGCCTTGGTAGTGGAGAGACCCAGTACTTC.

This chain links TRBV7-2 with TRBJ2-1; D uncertain. This CDR3 has 16 amino acids. Trimming took 0 bases from V and 7 from J, leaving 16 bases between them. CDR1 and CDR2 (germline): SGHTA, FQGNSA. In nucleotides, the CDR3 is TGTGCCAGCAGCTTAGCTTCTACCTCCTTTGTGAATGAGCAGTTCTTC. Its translation is CASSLASTSFVNEQFF.

Worth noting for this clone: The same CDR3 can be traced to other DNA sequences in this sample. This sequence joins TRBV15 and TRBJ1-2; no definite D call. There are 15 residues in the CDR3. Trimming pared 5 bases from V and 5 bases from J, leaving 18 bases between. The germline V gene has CDR1 LNHNV and CDR2 YYDKDF (reference sequence). CDR3 amino acids: CATSPRSRREYGYTF. CDR3 nucleotide sequence: TGTGCCACCAGCCCCAGGAGCAGGAGGGAATATGGCTACACCTTC.

This clone was observed a single time. This chain joins TRBV29-1 and TRBJ2-7, with TRBD1 matching 12 bases. V dropped 3 bases and J dropped 5; count of bases not matched to a gene: 5. This CDR3 comprises 14 residues. Germline assignment: CDR1 SQVTM and CDR2 ANQGSEA. The CDR3: CSVEPGTGGDEQYF. The CDR3 DNA follows: TGCAGCGTTGAGCCCGGGACAGGGGGCGACGAGCAGTACTTC.

CDR3 bases: TGTGCCAGCAGTTTAGTCAGGGGTGAAGCTTTCTTT. Protein product: CASSLVRGEAFF. The chain has TRBV27 and TRBJ1-1; tentatively, D is TRBD1 (6 bases). Germline CDR1 MNHEY, CDR2 SMNVEV (reference sequence). This CDR3 contains 12 residues. V dropped 2 bases and J dropped 7 bases, with 8 bases sitting between them.

This clone was seen only a few times. The chain joins TRBV19 to TRBJ1-3; perhaps TRBD1 as D (5 bases). Germline V gives CDR1 LNHDA, CDR2 SQIVND (reference sequence). CDR3 length: 15 residues. V lost 4 bases to trimming and J lost 8 bases, with 18 bases between them. The CDR3 region is CASSKQALTADTIYF. Written as DNA, the CDR3 is TGTGCCAGTAGTAAACAGGCGCTCACGGCGGACACCATATATTTT.

This chain joins TRBV25-1 and TRBJ1-3; no firm D call. V lost 1 base, J lost 4 bases, and 11 bases lay in between. Germline CDR1 MGHDK, CDR2 SYGVNS. The CDR3 consists of 15 residues. CDR3 DNA sequence: TGTGCCAGCAGTGAATTTGCGGCAGCCGGAAACACCATATATTTT. This codes for CASSEFAAAGNTIYF.

The chain combines TRBV19 with TRBJ1-5; 9 nucleotides align to TRBD1. V was pared by 8 bases and J by 5 bases, with 10 bases of the junction left unmatched. The CDR3 extends over 15 amino acids. The V gene's germline CDR1 is LNHDA and CDR2 SQIVND (reference sequence). CDR3 sequence (DNA): TGTGCCAGTGCCCCGGACAGGGGAGTCTATCAGCCCCAGCATTTT. This codes for CASAPDRGVYQPQHF.

The sample holds a few counts of this clone. The rearrangement joins TRBV4-1 to TRBJ2-7; D is perhaps TRBD2 (6 bases). Germline V lookup: CDR1 MGHRA, CDR2 YSYEKL. V was cut by 5 bases and J by 6 bases, with 17 bases left in between. This CDR3 region has 14 residues. As DNA, the CDR3 is TGCGCCAGCAGCTCCTACCTGGAGGGGCGCGAGCAGTACTTC. It codes for CASSSYLEGREQYF.

The chain uses TRBV28 and TRBJ1-2, with D unresolved. CDR3 length: 14 amino acids. The ends were cut back, 3 bases at V and 3 bases at J, with 11 bases in the middle. CDR1 and CDR2 from the germline V gene are MDHEN and SYDVKM. The CDR3 DNA is TGTGCCAGCAGTTTGCGTCGACGGGACTATGGCTACACCTTC. Residues: CASSLRRRDYGYTF.

V is TRBV27 and J is TRBJ1-5; D gene ambiguous. Germline V gene sequence: CDR1 MNHEY, CDR2 SMNVEV (reference sequence). V was cut by 10 bases and J by 7 bases, with 11 bases left in between. The CDR3 length is 11 residues. The CDR3 DNA follows: TGTGCCATTGGGAGCGGGCAGCCCCAGCATTTT. Its translation: CAIGSGQPQHF.

This clone was seen more than once but under ten times. The chain couples TRBV6-6 to TRBJ2-7, with 7 bases aligning to TRBD2. CDR1 is MNHNY, CDR2 SVGAGI, per germline (reference sequence). This CDR3 comprises 14 residues. The DNA for the CDR3 is TGTGCTACCCAGAGGGGAGGGGCGCAAGACGAGCAGTACTTC. It yields the protein CATQRGGAQDEQYF.